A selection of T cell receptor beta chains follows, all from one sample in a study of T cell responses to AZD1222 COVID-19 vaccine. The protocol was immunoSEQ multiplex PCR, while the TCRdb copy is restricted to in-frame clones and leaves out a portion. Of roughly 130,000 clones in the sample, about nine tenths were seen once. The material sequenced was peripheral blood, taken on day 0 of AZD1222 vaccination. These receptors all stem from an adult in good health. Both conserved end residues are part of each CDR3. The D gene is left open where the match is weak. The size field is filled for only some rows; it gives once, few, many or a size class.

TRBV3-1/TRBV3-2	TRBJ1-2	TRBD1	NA	CASSRYRTGTSPGYTF	TGTGCCAGCAGCCGATATAGGACAGGGACCTCCCCTGGCTACACCTTC
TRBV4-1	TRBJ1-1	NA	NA	CASSQGWNTEAFF	TGCGCCAGCAGCCAAGGTTGGAACACTGAAGCTTTCTTT
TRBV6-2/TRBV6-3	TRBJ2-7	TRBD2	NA	CASSPGLAGRSSYEQYF	TGTGCCAGCAGCCCGGGACTAGCGGGGCGAAGCTCCTACGAGCAGTACTTC
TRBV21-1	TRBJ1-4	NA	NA	CASSGSLSGGNEKLFF	TGTGCCAGCAGCGGATCACTGTCAGGCGGCAATGAAAAACTGTTTTTT
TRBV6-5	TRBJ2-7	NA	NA	CASSYAFAGRGYEQYF	TGTGCCAGCAGTTACGCCTTCGCGGGTAGGGGCTACGAGCAGTACTTC
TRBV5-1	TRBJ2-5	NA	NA	CASSFRAQETQYF	TGCGCCAGCAGCTTCAGGGCCCAAGAGACCCAGTACTTC
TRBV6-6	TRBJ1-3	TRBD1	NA	CASSRGSRWGNTIYF	TGTGCCAGCAGCAGGGGGAGCCGGTGGGGAAACACCATATATTTT
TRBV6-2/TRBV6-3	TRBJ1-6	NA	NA	CASSYMSSYNSPLHF	TGTGCCAGCAGTTATATGAGCTCCTATAATTCACCCCTCCACTTT
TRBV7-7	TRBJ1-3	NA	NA	CASSQGHGNTIYF	TGTGCCAGCAGCCAGGGACATGGAAACACCATATATTTT
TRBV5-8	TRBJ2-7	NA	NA	CASTISDGSYEQYF	TGTGCCAGCACGATTTCGGACGGCTCCTACGAGCAGTACTTC
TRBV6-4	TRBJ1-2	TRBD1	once	CASSNTGGSAGYTF	TGTGCCAGCAGTAACACAGGGGGCTCCGCTGGCTACACCTTC
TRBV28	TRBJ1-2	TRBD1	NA	CASIEGGVSYGYTF	TGTGCCAGCATTGAAGGGGGCGTGAGCTATGGCTACACCTTC
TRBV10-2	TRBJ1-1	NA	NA	CASSGSGRNTEAFF	TGCGCCAGCAGTGGATCGGGAAGAAACACTGAAGCTTTCTTT
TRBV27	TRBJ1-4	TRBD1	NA	CASSAGTAATNEKLFF	TGTGCCAGCAGTGCCGGGACAGCTGCAACTAATGAAAAACTGTTTTTT
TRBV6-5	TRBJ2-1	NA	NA	CASRDSGSYNEQFF	TGTGCCAGCAGGGACTCGGGTTCCTACAATGAGCAGTTCTTC
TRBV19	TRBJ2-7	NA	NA	CASSTDTHSYEQYF	TGTGCCAGTAGTACGGACACGCACTCCTACGAGCAGTACTTC
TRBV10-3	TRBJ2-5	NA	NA	CAISVGLETQYF	TGTGCCATCAGTGTGGGGCTAGAGACCCAGTACTTC
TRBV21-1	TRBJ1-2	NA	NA	CASSTITNYGYTF	TGTGCCAGCAGCACAATAACTAACTATGGCTACACCTTC
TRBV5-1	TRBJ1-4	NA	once	CASSFSNEKLFF	TGCGCCAGCAGCTTTTCTAATGAAAAACTGTTTTTT
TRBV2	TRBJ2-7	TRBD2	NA	CASSGTSGATAYEQYF	TGTGCCAGCAGCGGGACTAGCGGGGCTACGGCCTACGAGCAGTACTTC
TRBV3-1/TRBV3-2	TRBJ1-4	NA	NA	CASSPGGLLLFF	TGTGCCAGCAGCCCCGGGGGATTATTACTGTTTTTT
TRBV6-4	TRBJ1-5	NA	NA	CASSDGYSNQPQHF	TGTGCCAGCAGTGACGGATATAGCAATCAGCCCCAGCATTTT
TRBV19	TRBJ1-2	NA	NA	CASSGGLGYGYTF	TGTGCCAGTAGTGGAGGGTTGGGCTATGGCTACACCTTC
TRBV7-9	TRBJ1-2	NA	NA	CASSSADTVYGYTF	TGTGCCAGCAGCTCGGCCGACACGGTCTATGGCTACACCTTC
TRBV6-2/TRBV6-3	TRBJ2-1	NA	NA	CASSYKGVYNEQFF	TGTGCCAGCAGTTACAAGGGTGTCTACAATGAGCAGTTCTTC
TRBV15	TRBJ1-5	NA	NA	CATSRGGATQPQHF	TGTGCCACCAGCAGAGGGGGGGCCACTCAGCCCCAGCATTTT
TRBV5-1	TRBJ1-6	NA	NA	CASSPNRASNSPLHF	TGCGCCAGCAGCCCGAATAGAGCATCGAATTCACCCCTCCACTTT
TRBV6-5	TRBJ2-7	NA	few	CASSYDDSNSYEQYF	TGTGCCAGCAGTTACGACGACTCAAACTCCTACGAGCAGTACTTC
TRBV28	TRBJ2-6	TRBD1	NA	CASSSRTGPGANVLTF	TGTGCCAGCAGTAGCCGGACAGGGCCCGGGGCCAACGTCCTGACTTTC
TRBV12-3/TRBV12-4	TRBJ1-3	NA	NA	CASSRAQGNTIYF	TGTGCCAGCAGCAGGGCGCAAGGAAACACCATATATTTT
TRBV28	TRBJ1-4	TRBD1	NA	CASSLLQGAPANEKLFF	TGTGCCAGCAGTTTGCTGCAGGGGGCCCCAGCTAATGAAAAACTGTTTTTT
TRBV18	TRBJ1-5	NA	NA	CASSPEGGGPNQPQHF	TGTGCCAGCTCACCTGAGGGGGGAGGCCCTAATCAGCCCCAGCATTTT
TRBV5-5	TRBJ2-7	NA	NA	CASSLLGPPYEQYF	TGTGCCAGCAGCTTGTTGGGCCCGCCCTACGAGCAGTACTTC
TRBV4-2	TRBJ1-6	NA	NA	CASSQAELGTPLHF	TGTGCCAGCAGCCAAGCCGAATTGGGGACACCCCTCCACTTT
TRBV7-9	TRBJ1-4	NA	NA	CASTGSGEKLFF	TGTGCCAGCACCGGAAGCGGAGAAAAACTGTTTTTT
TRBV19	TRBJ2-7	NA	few	CASSIGTTYEQYF	TGTGCCAGTAGTATAGGGACAACCTACGAGCAGTACTTC
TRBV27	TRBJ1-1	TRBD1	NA	CASTPAGQTMNTEAFF	TGTGCCAGCACCCCCGCGGGACAGACTATGAACACTGAAGCTTTCTTT
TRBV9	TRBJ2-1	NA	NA	CASSVEHHTEQFF	TGTGCCAGCAGCGTAGAACACCACACTGAGCAGTTCTTC
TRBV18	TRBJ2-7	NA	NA	CASSPGLGEQYF	TGTGCCAGCTCACCCGGACTGGGCGAGCAGTACTTC
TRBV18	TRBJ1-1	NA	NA	CASSPQDTHTEAFF	TGTGCCAGCTCACCCCAGGACACCCACACTGAAGCTTTCTTT
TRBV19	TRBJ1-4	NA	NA	CASSLLPGVRGKLFF	TGTGCCAGTAGTCTTCTTCCCGGGGTCAGGGGAAAACTGTTTTTT
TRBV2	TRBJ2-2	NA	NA	CASLPGHYTGELFF	TGTGCCAGCCTGCCGGGGCATTACACCGGGGAGCTGTTTTTT